The 28 T cell receptor beta chains listed next were all sequenced from one sample in a study of T cell changes during pregnancy in multiple sclerosis. TCRdb keeps only in-frame clones here, not all; method: immunoSEQ multiplex PCR. The table includes fewer than 60,000 clones, around 94% detected once. The material sequenced was CD4+ T cells from peripheral blood mononuclear cells, taken in the third trimester of pregnancy. These receptors were taken from a female donor with multiple sclerosis, enrolled in a pregnancy study.

The V and J genes are TRBV7-2 and TRBJ2-6, with 8 bases aligning to TRBD1. The CDR3 sequence is 15 residues long. With V trimmed by 4 bases and J by 2 bases, 1 base remained unmatched. Germline CDR1 is SGHTA and CDR2 is FQGNSA. CDR3 coding DNA: TGTGCCAGCAGCTCACAGGGGGCTGGGGCCAACGTCCTGACTTTC. Translated: CASSSQGAGANVLTF.

The genes are TRBV7-2 and TRBJ1-2; no reliable D call. Trimming pared 5 bases from V and 4 bases from J, leaving 14 bases between. CDR1 SGHTA and CDR2 FQGNSA come from the germline V gene. The CDR3 loop spans 14 amino acids. The CDR3 sequence is CASSALGGSYGYTF. The CDR3 DNA reads TGTGCCAGCAGCGCCCTCGGTGGGAGCTATGGCTACACCTTC.

This clone was recorded once. This chain connects TRBV11-2 to TRBJ1-3; tentative D call: TRBD1 (5 bases). The CDR3 length is 17 residues. V shed 0 bases and J shed 2 bases, with 14 bases lying between them. The germline V gene encodes CDR1 SGHAT and CDR2 FQNNGV. The CDR3 loop reads CASSLDPLKGAGNTIYF. Written as DNA, the CDR3 is TGTGCCAGCAGCTTAGATCCTCTTAAAGGGGCTGGAAACACCATATATTTT.

The chain links TRBV15 to TRBJ2-1, with D perhaps matching TRBD2 (5 bases). Trimming removed 1 base at V and 1 base at J, with 5 bases between. The length of the CDR3 is 14 residues. CDR1 is LNHNV and CDR2 is YYDKDF in the germline V gene (reference sequence). CDR3 in amino acids: CATSRAGSYNEQFF. For the CDR3, the DNA is TGTGCCACCAGCAGAGCGGGATCCTACAATGAGCAGTTCTTC.

The chain employs TRBV28 and TRBJ1-2, with TRBD1 matching over 9 bases. The CDR3 spans 15 residues. The ends lost 5 bases at V and 7 bases at J; junction bases unmatched: 11. CDR1 and CDR2 (germline): MDHEN, SYDVKM. The CDR3 protein is CASSNLGTGLGGYTF. The CDR3 nucleotides are TGTGCCAGCAGTAACCTCGGGACAGGGCTAGGTGGCTACACCTTC.

This chain connects TRBV7-9 to TRBJ2-7; 7 bases agree with TRBD2. The CDR3 is made up of 14 amino acids. Germline values: CDR1 SEHNR, CDR2 FQNEAQ (reference sequence). Unmatched junction bases numbered 1, after V lost 0 bases and J lost 2 bases. This chain's CDR3 is CASSLASGTYEQYF. The CDR3 nucleotides are TGTGCCAGCAGCTTAGCCAGCGGGACCTACGAGCAGTACTTC.

This chain connects TRBV5-1 to TRBJ1-4; D possibly corresponds to TRBD1 (6 bases). The V end lost 4 bases, the J end lost 5 bases, and 15 bases lay between the germline ends. This CDR3 has 15 amino acids. Germline V gene sequence: CDR1 SGHRS, CDR2 YFSETQ. In DNA, the CDR3 is TGCGCCAGCAGCGTAGAAGACAGGCCAAATGAAAAACTGTTTTTT. Residues: CASSVEDRPNEKLFF.

This rearrangement joins TRBV7-2 to TRBJ2-2; 9 positions agree with TRBD1. The CDR3 runs 15 residues. CDR1 and CDR2 from the germline V gene are SGHTA and FQGNSA. V was clipped by 6 bases and J by 3 bases; unmatched bases: 5. CDR3 sequence (DNA): TGTGCCAGCAGTCCGGGACAGGGTTACACCGGGGAGCTGTTTTTT. Its protein product is CASSPGQGYTGELFF.

In this sample, this clone turned up a few times. The chain joins TRBV4-1 to TRBJ1-2; D possibly corresponds to TRBD1 (5 bases). Looked up from germline, CDR1 is MGHRA and CDR2 is YSYEKL. CDR3 length: 13 amino acids. The germline V and J ends were trimmed by 5 bases and 8 bases, with 15 bases remaining between them. The CDR3 loop is CASSANQGRGYTF. CDR3 DNA: TGCGCCAGCAGCGCCAATCAGGGCCGGGGCTACACCTTC.

The V and J genes are TRBV7-3 and TRBJ2-7; TRBD1 agrees at 8 bases. Trimming at V came to 2 bases and at J to 7 bases, leaving 10 bases not matched to a gene. The CDR3 loop spans 15 amino acids. Germline CDR1 and CDR2: SGHTA and FQGTGA. The CDR3 spells CASSLDPQGAREQYF. In DNA, the CDR3 is TGTGCCAGCAGCTTAGACCCCCAGGGGGCGCGGGAGCAGTACTTC. The full variable domain, with the rest looked up from reference TRBV7-3 and TRBJ2-7, is GAGVSQTPSNKVTEKGKYVELRCDPISGHTALYWYRQSLGQGPEFLIYFQGTGAADDSGLPNDRFFAVRPEGSVSTLKIQRTERGDSAVYLCASSLDPQGAREQYFGPGTRLTVT.

J is TRBJ2-7 and V is TRBV5-1; the D gene is possibly TRBD1 (6 bases). Trimming pared 3 bases from V and 2 bases from J, leaving 12 bases between. The germline V gene encodes CDR1 SGHRS and CDR2 YFSETQ. The CDR3 runs to 14 residues. Written as DNA, the CDR3 is TGCGCCAGCAGCTCACTCGGACAGACCTACGAGCAGTACTTC. Its translation is CASSSLGQTYEQYF.

This chain links TRBV7-9 with TRBJ2-7; 9 bases line up with TRBD2. CDR1 is SEHNR, CDR2 FQNEAQ, per germline (reference sequence). This CDR3 has 18 amino acids. With V trimmed by 5 bases and J by 2 bases, 16 bases remained unmatched. The CDR3 DNA sequence: TGTGCCAGCAGCGATCCTACGACGGGACTAGCTGGTCCCTACGAGCAGTACTTC. This sequence encodes CASSDPTTGLAGPYEQYF.

As DNA, the CDR3 is TGTGCCAGCAGCCAAGATGGACTAGCGATGAACACCGGGGAGCTGTTTTTT. Translating gives CASSQDGLAMNTGELFF. This chain joins TRBV4-2 and TRBJ2-2; TRBD2 matches at 9 bases. Germline V gene sequence: CDR1 LGHNA, CDR2 YNFKEQ. V lost 0 bases to trimming and J lost 1 base; unmatched junction nucleotides: 3. This CDR3 is built from 17 residues.

The V gene is TRBV14, the J gene TRBJ2-7, with D unresolved. Germline V CDR1 and CDR2: SGHDN, FVKESK. This CDR3 is built from 16 residues. The ends were cut back, 2 bases at V and 2 bases at J, with 16 bases in the middle. CDR3 protein: CASSQNDARSPYEQYF. For the CDR3, the DNA is TGTGCCAGCAGCCAAAACGATGCCAGAAGTCCCTACGAGCAGTACTTC.

The V gene is TRBV4-1, the J gene TRBJ2-3, with a possible D match to TRBD2 (6 bases). Trimming left V 3 bases short and J 9 bases short, with 13 bases between. Germline CDR1 MGHRA, CDR2 YSYEKL. The CDR3 runs 13 residues. The DNA of the CDR3 is TGCGCCAGCAGCCACCAGTGGGAGGAGACGCAGTATTTT. Residues: CASSHQWEETQYF.

The gene calls are TRBV29-1 and TRBJ2-1; 13 bases map to TRBD2. The CDR3 runs 12 residues. CDR1 is SQVTM and CDR2 is ANQGSEA in the germline V gene. Losses at the gene ends were 8 bases for V and 8 bases for J; bases not matched to a gene: 3. The CDR3, as DNA: TGCAGCTTCGGACTAGCGGGAGATGAGCAGTTCTTC. Translating it yields CSFGLAGDEQFF.

The chain combines TRBV5-1 with TRBJ1-3; 9 bases fit TRBD1. The CDR3 consists of 15 residues. Germline V gives CDR1 SGHRS, CDR2 YFSETQ. After removal of 3 bases from V and 4 bases from J, the junction contained 5 bases not matched to a gene. The DNA for the CDR3 is TGCGCCAGCAGCTCCGGGACAGGGTCGGGAAACACCATATATTTT. Protein product: CASSSGTGSGNTIYF. Drawing the rest from reference TRBV5-1 and TRBJ1-3, the complete variable domain is KAGVTQTPRYLIKTRGQQVTLSCSPISGHRSVSWYQQTPGQGLQFLFEYFSETQRNKGNFPGRFSGRQFSNSRSEMNVSTLELGDSALYLCASSSGTGSGNTIYFGEGSWLTVV.

This chain uses TRBV28 with TRBJ1-6; no reliable D call. CDR1 MDHEN and CDR2 SYDVKM come from the germline V gene. The V end lost 2 bases, the J end lost 10 bases, and 12 bases lay between the germline ends. This CDR3 spans 14 amino acids. CDR3 sequence: CASSLDLSGSPLHF. The CDR3 bases are TGTGCCAGCAGTTTAGATTTGTCCGGGTCACCCCTCCACTTT.

The chain couples TRBV5-1 to TRBJ2-1; a possible D gene is TRBD1 (6 bases). The CDR3 covers 13 residues. The germline CDR1 and CDR2 sequences are SGHRS and YFSETQ. V was pared by 3 bases and J by 4 bases, with 8 bases between. DNA for the CDR3: TGCGCCAGCAGCTCTGACAGGTACAATGAGCAGTTCTTC. Encoded protein: CASSSDRYNEQFF.

V gene TRBV6-5 combines with J gene TRBJ1-1; D uncertain. Germline V gene data show CDR1 as MNHEY and CDR2 as SVGAGI. Trimming stripped 2 bases from V and 4 bases from J, with 11 bases between. The CDR3 is 14 residues long. The CDR3 DNA reads as TGTGCCAGCAGTTACATCGGGGAAGGCACTGAAGCTTTCTTT. It specifies CASSYIGEGTEAFF.

This rearrangement joins TRBV7-9 to TRBJ2-6; D unresolved. This CDR3 region has 14 residues. With 5 bases removed from V and 0 bases from J, the gap between germline ends came to 5 bases. Germline V gene sequence: CDR1 SEHNR, CDR2 FQNEAQ (reference sequence). CDR3 DNA sequence: TGTGCCAGCAGCCTAAGCTCTGGGGCCAACGTCCTGACTTTC. It is translated as CASSLSSGANVLTF.

V gene TRBV6-5 combines with J gene TRBJ2-5, with D unresolved. Germline CDR1 and CDR2: MNHEY and SVGAGI. The CDR3 length is 14 residues. V dropped 0 bases and J dropped 2 bases, with 7 bases sitting between them. For the CDR3, the DNA is TGTGCCAGCAGTTACTCGAACCGGCAAGAGACCCAGTACTTC. Translated, it gives CASSYSNRQETQYF.

The J gene is TRBJ2-1, the V gene TRBV6-6, with D possibly TRBD2 on 5 matching bases. The CDR3 spans 13 residues. Germline loops: CDR1 MNHNY, CDR2 SVGAGI (reference sequence). V lost 7 bases and J lost 1, with 8 bases in between. CDR3 nucleotide sequence: TGTGCCAGCATCGCGGGTTCCTACAATGAGCAGTTCTTC. Translation: CASIAGSYNEQFF.

V is TRBV6-1 and J is TRBJ1-1, with D hard to call. Germline CDR1 and CDR2: MNHNS and SASEGT. Trimming removed 3 bases from V and 0 bases from J, with 5 bases in between. The CDR3 extends over 13 amino acids. The CDR3 protein is CASSEAMNTEAFF. In nucleotides, the CDR3 is TGTGCCAGCAGTGAGGCCATGAACACTGAAGCTTTCTTT.

The gene calls are TRBV30 and TRBJ1-4; D is unclear. Per germline, CDR1 GTSNPN and CDR2 SVGIG (reference sequence). This CDR3 is built from 15 residues. The germline V and J ends were trimmed by 2 bases and 0 bases, with 10 bases remaining between them. In DNA, the CDR3 is TGTGCCTGGAGTACCCCGGGAGCAACTAATGAAAAACTGTTTTTT. It specifies CAWSTPGATNEKLFF. The full variable domain, completed using reference TRBV30 and TRBJ1-4, is SQTIHQWPATLVQPVGSPLSLECTVEGTSNPNLYWYRQAAGRGLQLLFYSVGIGQISSEVPQNLSASRPQDRQFILSSKKLLLSDSGFYLCAWSTPGATNEKLFFGSGTQLSVL.

The CDR3 DNA follows: TGTGCCAGCAGGGACAGGGGAACGTACAATGAGCAGTTCTTC. Its translation is CASRDRGTYNEQFF. V and J are TRBV2 and TRBJ2-1; TRBD1 matches at 9 bases. CDR1 and CDR2 from the germline V gene are SNHLY and FYNNEI. With 6 bases clipped from V and 4 bases from J, the junction kept 4 bases outside the gene matches. There are 14 residues in the CDR3.

The V gene is TRBV7-2, the J gene TRBJ1-1; D remains unclear. In germline, CDR1 is SGHTA, CDR2 FQGNSA. Trimming removed 5 bases from V and 6 bases from J, with 13 bases in between. The CDR3 runs 13 residues. CDR3 amino acids: CASSNIGRAEAFF. For the CDR3, the DNA is TGTGCCAGCAGCAATATCGGGAGGGCTGAAGCTTTCTTT.

The J gene is TRBJ2-7, the V gene TRBV10-3; maybe TRBD2 (7 bases). Per the germline V gene, CDR1 is ENHRY and CDR2 is SYGVKD. V lost 3 bases and J lost 4, with 25 bases in between. This CDR3 contains 18 residues. The CDR3 DNA reads TGTGCCATCAGTGACCGCCTAGCGGCCCCTGAGGGGGGTTACGAGCAGTACTTC. Translation: CAISDRLAAPEGGYEQYF.